The clone carrying this T cell receptor beta chain was seen ten or more times. Antigen: not known. In TCRdb, the 5' RACE reads were re-called with MiXCR into one record per CDR3 protein. Of about 59,000 distinct CDR3 sequences in the sample, 20% to 30% are singletons; the top ten hold 3.5% to 5.5%. V shed 3 bases, J shed 5 bases, and the junction held 7 bases outside the gene matches. The CDR3 is 15 residues long. The germline gives CDR1 KGHDR, CDR2 SFDVKD. The sample originates from a study of neurological immune-mediated disorders. Broader study findings: Because no CDR3 amino acid sequences were shared across subjects by expanded clones, private repertoires were suggested in all groups.

Time point given: technical triplicate 2. Sequenced input: PBMCs. The chain carries TRBV24-1 and TRBJ2-5, with 8 bases lining up with TRBD1. The TCR originated in a man in his sixties with HTLV-1-associated myelopathy (HAM/TSP). This CDR3 is CATSDPDRAGETQYF. CDR3 in DNA: TGTGCCACCAGTGATCCGGACAGGGCGGGCGAGACCCAGTACTTC.